The entry below gives a single TCR beta chain sequence along with its context. The sample comes from a study of blood T cell repertoires in COVID-19. Methods used by the authors: It was from reference gene primer amplification that nucleated cell counts were estimated. The assay was immunoSEQ multiplex PCR, and TCRdb's table has in-frame clones only and misses some. V and J calls and clone size come straight from that table; D and trimming were deduced from the DNA. The data show more than 15,000 clones, approximately 91% seen once. The CDR3 runs 15 residues. V was pared by 3 bases and J by 7 bases, with 7 bases of the junction left unmatched. Germline V gives CDR1 SGHDT, CDR2 YYEEEE.

The chain has TRBV5-6 and TRBJ2-7; TRBD2 matches at 13 bases. The sequenced sample was peripheral blood. The clonotype was recovered from a middle-aged man with active COVID-19. The CDR3 region has the DNA TGTGCCAGCAGCTCAGGACTAGCGGGAGTCGGGGAGCAGTACTTC. Protein product: CASSSGLAGVGEQYF.